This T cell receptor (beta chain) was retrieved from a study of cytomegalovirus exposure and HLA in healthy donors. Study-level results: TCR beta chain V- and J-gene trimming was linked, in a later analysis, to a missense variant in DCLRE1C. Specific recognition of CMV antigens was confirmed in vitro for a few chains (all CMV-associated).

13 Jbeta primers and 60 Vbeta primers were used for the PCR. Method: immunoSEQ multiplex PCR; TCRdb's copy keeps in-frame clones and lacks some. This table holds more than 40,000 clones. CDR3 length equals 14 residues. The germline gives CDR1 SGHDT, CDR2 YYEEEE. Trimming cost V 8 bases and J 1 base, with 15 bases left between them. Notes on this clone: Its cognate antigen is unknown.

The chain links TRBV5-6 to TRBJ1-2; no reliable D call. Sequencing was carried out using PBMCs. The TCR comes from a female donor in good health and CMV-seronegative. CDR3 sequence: CARDGCPGNYGYTF. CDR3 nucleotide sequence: TGTGCCAGAGATGGGTGCCCAGGTAACTATGGCTACACCTTC.